The 16 T cell receptor beta chains below all came from one sample that was sequenced in a study of T cell changes during pregnancy in multiple sclerosis. Only in-frame clones appear in the TCRdb table, and some are missing; sequencing was by immunoSEQ multiplex PCR. The sample consists of around 60,000 clones, 93% of them appearing once. The specimen comprised peripheral blood, sampled after pregnancy. All receptors derive from a female donor with multiple sclerosis, enrolled in a pregnancy study.

The chain links TRBV7-2 to TRBJ1-4; 10 nucleotides align to TRBD1. J lost 8 bases, V lost 5 bases, and 8 bases had no gene match. Germline V CDR1 and CDR2: SGHTA, FQGNSA. The CDR3 is made up of 15 amino acids. The CDR3 loop reads CASSLFGTGAEKLFF. The CDR3 coding sequence is TGTGCCAGCAGCCTCTTCGGGACAGGGGCCGAAAAACTGTTTTTT.

In its sample, this clone was seen a few times. The rearrangement uses TRBV11-1 and TRBJ2-3; D is unresolved. The CDR3 length is 14 residues. The V gene's germline CDR1 is SGHAT and CDR2 FQDESV (reference sequence). V shed 1 base and J shed 0 bases, with 5 bases lying between them. The CDR3 DNA reads as TGTGCCAGCAGCTTAGAGAGGAGCACAGATACGCAGTATTTT. Amino acid sequence: CASSLERSTDTQYF.

The chain carries TRBV15 and TRBJ2-5; possible D gene TRBD2, 6 bases. The CDR3 consists of 14 residues. Trimming cost V 2 bases and J 4 bases, with 11 bases left between them. Germline V gene lookup returns CDR1 LNHNV and CDR2 YYDKDF (reference sequence). CDR3 residues: CATSRYGRRETQYF. DNA for the CDR3: TGTGCCACCAGCAGATACGGGAGAAGAGAGACCCAGTACTTC.

The genes are TRBV2 and TRBJ2-1; TRBD2 agrees at 11 bases. Per germline, CDR1 SNHLY and CDR2 FYNNEI. V lost 6 bases and J lost 4; bases outside the gene matches: 5. The CDR3 runs to 15 residues. Written as DNA, the CDR3 is TGTGCCAGCAGGGAGACTAGCGGGGTATACAATGAGCAGTTCTTC. It translates to CASRETSGVYNEQFF. The whole variable domain, remainder taken from reference TRBV2 and TRBJ2-1, is EPEVTQTPSHQVTQMGQEVILRCVPISNHLYFYWYRQILGQKVEFLVSFYNNEISEKSEIFDDQFSVERPDGSNFTLKIRSTKLEDSAMYFCASRETSGVYNEQFFGPGTRLTVL.

This clone was found once. The chain is built from TRBV11-3 and TRBJ2-7, with 7 bases aligning to TRBD2. Germline V lookup: CDR1 SGHNT, CDR2 YENEEA. This CDR3 contains 14 residues. Losses at the gene ends were 5 bases for V and 5 bases for J; bases not matched to a gene: 9. The chain's CDR3 is CASSDRSGSHEQYF. For the CDR3, the DNA is TGTGCCAGCAGCGATCGTAGCGGGTCCCACGAGCAGTACTTC.

The chain has TRBV15 and TRBJ2-7, with 7 bases lining up with TRBD1. Germline-derived CDR1 and CDR2 are LNHNV and YYDKDF (reference sequence). The CDR3 spans 15 residues. Trimming took 5 bases from V and 1 from J; bases not matched to a gene: 8. The CDR3 sequence is CATSAWDSGSYEQYF. The DNA for the CDR3 is TGTGCCACCAGCGCTTGGGACAGTGGTTCCTACGAGCAGTACTTC.

This clone was observed a single time. The gene calls are TRBV9 and TRBJ2-7, with 8 bases that match TRBD2. TRBJ2-1 matches the DNA end more closely, so the J call is doubtful. The CDR3 covers 15 residues. Per germline, CDR1 SGDLS and CDR2 YYNGEE. CDR3 coding DNA: TGTGCCAGCAGCGTAGCGTCGGGAGGGCCCAATGAGCAGTTCTTC. It codes for CASSVASGGPNEQFF.

The chain employs TRBV15 and TRBJ2-3; 9 bases align to TRBD2. J lost 9 bases, V lost 1 base, and 11 bases had no gene match. CDR1 is LNHNV and CDR2 is YYDKDF in the germline V gene (reference sequence). The CDR3 has 16 amino acids. The CDR3 nucleotides are TGTGCCACCAGCAGAGTAACGGGACTAGCATTTAGGACGCAGTATTTT. It translates to CATSRVTGLAFRTQYF. The full variable domain, rest sourced from reference TRBV15 and TRBJ2-3, is DAMVIQNPRYQVTQFGKPVTLSCSQTLNHNVMYWYQQKSSQAPKLLFHYYDKDFNNEADTPDNFQSRRPNTSFCFLDIRSPGLGDTAMYLCATSRVTGLAFRTQYFGPGTRLTVL.

J is TRBJ2-7 and V is TRBV4-2; unclear D gene. This CDR3 comprises 17 residues. The ends were cut back, 0 bases at V and 0 bases at J, with 15 bases in the middle. Germline V gene lookup returns CDR1 LGHNA and CDR2 YNFKEQ. DNA of the CDR3: TGTGCCAGCAGCCAAGATGGTGCCGGTTCCGGCTCCTACGAGCAGTACTTC. This translates into CASSQDGAGSGSYEQYF.

This clone appeared once. The V and J genes are TRBV5-6 and TRBJ2-7; TRBD1 is a possible D gene (5 bases). Germline V gene sequence: CDR1 SGHDT, CDR2 YYEEEE. V shed 1 base and J shed 5 bases, with 19 bases lying between them. The CDR3 has 16 amino acids. CDR3 amino acids: CASSLYGQGTFHEQYF. DNA for the CDR3: TGTGCCAGCAGCTTGTACGGCCAGGGTACCTTCCACGAGCAGTACTTC.

DNA for the CDR3: TGTGCCAGCAGCGGGGGACTAGCGGGGTTCCTATACAATGAGCAGTTCTTC. Protein product: CASSGGLAGFLYNEQFF. The genes are TRBV7-2 and TRBJ2-1, with 13 bases matching TRBD2. Germline CDR1 reads SGHTA; CDR2 reads FQGNSA. The CDR3 is made up of 17 amino acids. The J segment lost 4 bases and the V segment lost 5 bases, leaving 8 bases of the junction unmatched.

The J gene is TRBJ2-7, the V gene TRBV5-1, with 13 bases matching TRBD2. Germline V gene data show CDR1 as SGHRS and CDR2 as YFSETQ. This CDR3 comprises 16 residues. The V gene end was trimmed by 4 bases and the J gene end by 4 bases; junction bases not matched to a gene: 8. CDR3 nucleotides: TGCGCCAGCAGCCCTAGGACTAGCGGGAGTATTTACGAGCAGTACTTC. This gives the protein CASSPRTSGSIYEQYF.

This chain links TRBV5-4 with TRBJ2-1; TRBD1 matches at 9 bases. With V trimmed by 5 bases and J by 5 bases, 11 bases remained unmatched. The CDR3 loop spans 16 amino acids. In germline, CDR1 is SGHNT, CDR2 YYREEE (reference sequence). CDR3 in DNA: TGTGCCAGCAGGTATACAGGGGGCCCTACCAACAATGAGCAGTTCTTC. Its protein product is CASRYTGGPTNNEQFF.

The chain uses TRBV11-3 and TRBJ2-5; TRBD2 aligns across 12 bases. This CDR3 has 15 amino acids. Looked up from germline, CDR1 is SGHNT and CDR2 is YENEEA. Germline trimming cut 6 bases from V and 5 bases from J; bases unmatched to any gene: 7. CDR3: CASRASGRAEETQYF. The DNA of the CDR3 is TGTGCCAGCAGAGCTAGCGGGAGGGCGGAGGAGACCCAGTACTTC.

This rearrangement joins TRBV7-9 to TRBJ2-7; 7 bases are shared with TRBD2. CDR1 is SEHNR, CDR2 FQNEAQ, per germline (reference sequence). This CDR3 contains 12 residues. DNA for the CDR3: TGTGCAGTGGACGGGGGGTTCTACGAGCAGTACTTC. It yields the protein CAVDGGFYEQYF.

CDR3 protein: CASSSGPSVYTF. The CDR3 nucleotides read TGTGCCAGTAGTAGTGGCCCCAGCGTCTACACCTTC. The chain combines TRBV19 with TRBJ1-2, with no clear D. V was clipped by 4 bases and J by 10 bases, with 13 bases between them. The CDR3 is 12 residues long. Germline lookup yields CDR1 LNHDA and CDR2 SQIVND (reference sequence).